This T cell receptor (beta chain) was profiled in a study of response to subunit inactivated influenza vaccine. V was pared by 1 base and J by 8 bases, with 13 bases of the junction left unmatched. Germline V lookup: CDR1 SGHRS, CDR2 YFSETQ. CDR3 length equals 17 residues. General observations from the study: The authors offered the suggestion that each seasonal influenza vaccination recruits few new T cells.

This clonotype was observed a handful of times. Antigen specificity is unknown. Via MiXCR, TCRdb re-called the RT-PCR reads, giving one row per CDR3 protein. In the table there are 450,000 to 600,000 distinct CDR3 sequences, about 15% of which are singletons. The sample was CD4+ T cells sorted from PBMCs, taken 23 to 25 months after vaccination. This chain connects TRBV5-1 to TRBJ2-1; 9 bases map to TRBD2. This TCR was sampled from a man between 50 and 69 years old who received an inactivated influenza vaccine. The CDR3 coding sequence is TGCGCCAGCAGCTTGTCCAGCGGGGGGTTTGGGGATTATGAGCAGTTCTTC. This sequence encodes CASSLSSGGFGDYEQFF.